This T cell receptor beta chain comes out of a study of T cells in Graves' hyperthyroidism and ophthalmopathy. This clonotype was detected many times. RNA transcripts yielded amplified TCR beta CDR3 regions. An initial round of RT-PCR targeting the TCR CDR3 relied on the HTBI primer set. TCRdb independently ran MiXCR on the multiplex PCR reads; one entry per CDR3 protein. The table has roughly 840,000 distinct CDR3 sequences, 38% seen once. Sequencing was done on a sample of blood. The TCR comes from a man aged 18 to 29 with Graves' hyperthyroidism.

The CDR3 nucleotides read TGTGCCACCAGCACAGGGCCCACTAATGAAAAACTGTTTTTT. Amino acids: CATSTGPTNEKLFF. V is TRBV15 and J is TRBJ1-4; tentatively, D is TRBD1 (5 bases). Germline assignment: CDR1 LNHNV and CDR2 YYDKDF (reference sequence). Trimming stripped 4 bases from V and 2 bases from J, with 8 bases between. The CDR3 length is 14 residues.